The 32 T cell receptor beta chains in this list originate from one sample, sequenced in a study of regulatory T cells in long-lasting Graves disease. Building the TCR beta libraries relied on iRepertoire HTBI primers, and CDR3 regions underwent Arm-PCR. A single record per CDR3 protein comes from TCRdb applying MiXCR to the multiplex PCR reads. The sample consists of about 430,000 distinct CDR3 sequences, around a fifth of them appearing once. Time point reported: persistent/refractory GD, antithyroid drugs over 5 years with positive TRAb. PBMC RNA was the source of the TCR library. The material was peripheral blood mononuclear cells (PBMCs), obtained when the disease was refractory, from a patient treated with antithyroid drugs. Receptors originate from a female donor with Graves disease.

This clonotype was counted ten times or more. The genes are TRBV7-9 and TRBJ2-7; no clear D. This CDR3 is 14 amino acids long. The germline CDR1 and CDR2 sequences are SEHNR and FQNEAQ (reference sequence). V lost 0 bases and J lost 2, with 8 bases in between. The CDR3 sequence is CASSLALGPYEQYF. CDR3 sequence (DNA): TGTGCCAGCAGCTTAGCTCTCGGACCCTACGAGCAGTACTTC.

V and J are TRBV6-1 and TRBJ2-5; 7 bases align to TRBD2. Germline trimming cut 5 bases from V and 8 bases from J; bases unmatched to any gene: 8. The CDR3 runs 13 residues. Germline lookup yields CDR1 MNHNS and CDR2 SASEGT. This CDR3 is CASSTSALATQYF. The CDR3 DNA follows: TGTGCCAGCAGTACTAGCGCCTTGGCTACCCAGTACTTC.

This clonotype appeared many times. The chain joins TRBV10-3 to TRBJ1-1; perhaps TRBD1 as D (5 bases). This CDR3 contains 16 residues. Per the germline V gene, CDR1 is ENHRY and CDR2 is SYGVKD. V was trimmed by 2 bases and J by 0 bases, leaving 13 bases between them. The CDR3 protein is CAISETLTVMNTEAFF. CDR3 DNA sequence: TGTGCCATCAGTGAGACCTTGACAGTCATGAACACTGAAGCTTTCTTT.

This rearrangement joins TRBV28 to TRBJ2-2, with D perhaps matching TRBD1 or TRBD2 (5 bases each). Per the germline V gene, CDR1 is MDHEN and CDR2 is SYDVKM. Trimming stripped 4 bases from V and 6 bases from J, with 15 bases between. CDR3 length: 15 amino acids. The CDR3 protein is CASSYGPVGAGELFF. The CDR3 nucleotides read TGTGCCAGCAGTTACGGTCCGGTGGGGGCCGGGGAGCTGTTTTTT.

This clonotype showed up many times. This chain uses TRBV28 with TRBJ2-7, with 9 bases fitting TRBD1. CDR1 is MDHEN, CDR2 SYDVKM, per germline. The CDR3 loop spans 16 amino acids. After removal of 6 bases from V and 3 bases from J, the junction contained 12 bases not matched to a gene. The CDR3: CASRPQGAQRFYEQYF. Here the CDR3 DNA reads TGTGCCAGCAGGCCACAGGGGGCGCAAAGATTCTACGAGCAGTACTTC.

A few counts support this clonotype. V usage is TRBV13 and J usage is TRBJ1-2; a weak D match, TRBD1 (6 bases). Germline CDR1 PRHDT, CDR2 FYEKMQ (reference sequence). This CDR3 is 15 amino acids long. The V end lost 1 base, the J end lost 7 bases, and 16 bases lay between the germline ends. CDR3 in DNA: TGTGCCAGCAGCTTAGCGGGCAGGGGTATTGGTGGCTACACCTTC. This sequence encodes CASSLAGRGIGGYTF.

The genes are TRBV20-1 and TRBJ2-7, with TRBD2 matching over 9 bases. The CDR3 extends over 16 amino acids. V lost 2 bases to trimming and J lost 2 bases; unmatched junction nucleotides: 10. Germline V lookup: CDR1 DFQATT, CDR2 SNEGSKA (reference sequence). CDR3 bases: TGCAGTGCTAGACCTCCGGGGACTAGCAGGACCTACGAGCAGTACTTC. Translation gives CSARPPGTSRTYEQYF.

The chain is built from TRBV7-9 and TRBJ2-2; 8 bases match TRBD1. CDR3 length: 15 amino acids. The V gene end was trimmed by 5 bases and the J gene end by 7 bases; junction bases not matched to a gene: 9. Looked up from germline, CDR1 is SEHNR and CDR2 is FQNEAQ (reference sequence). CDR3 sequence reads: CASSLLTGEGGELFF. The CDR3 DNA reads as TGTGCCAGCAGCCTTCTGACAGGGGAAGGCGGGGAGCTGTTTTTT.

This clonotype was detected only once. The J gene is TRBJ2-3, the V gene TRBV20-1; 15 nucleotides match TRBD2. The CDR3 consists of 19 residues. Germline lookup yields CDR1 DFQATT and CDR2 SNEGSKA (reference sequence). V lost 0 bases to trimming and J lost 0 bases; unmatched junction nucleotides: 7. CDR3 in amino acids: CSARDYGLAGGGSTDTQYF. In DNA, the CDR3 is TGCAGTGCTAGAGACTACGGACTAGCGGGAGGGGGAAGCACAGATACGCAGTATTTT.

This clonotype was counted at least ten times. The V gene is TRBV6-1, the J gene TRBJ2-5; 12 positions match TRBD2. Germline-derived CDR1 and CDR2 are MNHNS and SASEGT. The length of the CDR3 is 15 residues. V lost 3 bases and J lost 5; bases outside the gene matches: 4. CDR3: CASSETSGSGETQYF. CDR3 DNA sequence: TGTGCCAGCAGTGAGACTAGCGGGAGTGGGGAGACCCAGTACTTC.

This clonotype was observed a few times. A read error is likely, as this CDR3 ends without the conserved phenylalanine or tryptophan. The rearrangement links TRBV28 to TRBJ1-1, with D hard to call. V was cut by 0 bases and J by 0 bases, with 11 bases left in between. The CDR3 is 16 amino acids. Germline V lookup: CDR1 MDHEN, CDR2 SYDVKM. The CDR3 DNA reads as TGTGCCAGCAGTTTATGGCCCGGCGGAATGAACACTGAAGCTTTCTCT. The encoded protein is CASSLWPGGMNTEAFS.

This clonotype was observed at least ten times. This chain links TRBV15 with TRBJ2-5; D is ambiguous. Germline-derived CDR1 and CDR2 are LNHNV and YYDKDF (reference sequence). The CDR3 runs to 16 residues. V lost 5 bases to trimming and J lost 1 base, with 17 bases between them. The CDR3 region has the DNA TGTGCCACCAGCGGATCGAGGACGACATCCCAAGAGACCCAGTACTTC. Protein product: CATSGSRTTSQETQYF.

This clonotype was observed at least ten times. V usage is TRBV28 and J usage is TRBJ1-5, with 9 bases fitting TRBD1. The CDR3 covers 16 residues. Germline CDR1 is MDHEN and CDR2 is SYDVKM. Unmatched junction bases numbered 11, after V lost 6 bases and J lost 5 bases. CDR3 nucleotide sequence: TGTGCCAGCAGGAATAGGGGGGACAGGGAGGATCAGCCCCAGCATTTT. It specifies CASRNRGDREDQPQHF.

The rearrangement joins TRBV27 to TRBJ1-4, with D maybe TRBD1 (6 bases). Germline values: CDR1 MNHEY, CDR2 SMNVEV (reference sequence). The CDR3 length is 14 residues. Between the trimmed V and J ends, which lost 2 bases and 8 bases, there was a span of 12 bases. CDR3 nucleotide sequence: TGTGCCAGCAGTTTACGGGGGGCCGAAGAAAAACTGTTTTTT. Protein sequence: CASSLRGAEEKLFF.

This clonotype has ten or more counts. This chain joins TRBV28 and TRBJ1-2; 9 bases are shared with TRBD1. The CDR3 loop spans 13 amino acids. Germline assignment: CDR1 MDHEN and CDR2 SYDVKM. V lost 8 bases, J lost 8 bases, and 9 bases stayed unmatched. The CDR3 region is CASLQGAQRGYTF. Written as DNA, the CDR3 is TGTGCCAGCCTACAGGGGGCACAGCGAGGCTACACCTTC.

This clonotype has just a few counts. The rearrangement joins TRBV28 to TRBJ2-2; weak D call: TRBD1 (5 bases). V was cut by 7 bases and J by 6 bases, with 15 bases left in between. Per germline, CDR1 MDHEN and CDR2 SYDVKM. The CDR3 has 14 residues. The CDR3 DNA reads TGTGCCAGCACGCACAGGATCAGGTCCGGGGAGCTGTTTTTT. This sequence encodes CASTHRIRSGELFF. The full variable domain, rest sourced from reference TRBV28 and TRBJ2-2, is DVKVTQSSRYLVKRTGEKVFLECVQDMDHENMFWYRQDPGLGLRLIYFSYDVKMKEKGDIPEGYSVSREKKERFSLILESASTNQTSMYLCASTHRIRSGELFFGEGSRLTVL.

The table lists this clonotype with many counts. The chain combines TRBV12-3 or TRBV12-4 with TRBJ1-1; D unclear. This CDR3 spans 13 amino acids. Trimming cost V 6 bases and J 8 bases, with 16 bases left between them. CDR3 amino acids: CASSPRGPTEAFF. DNA for the CDR3: TGTGCCAGCAGCCCTAGAGGACCGACGGAAGCTTTCTTT.

This clonotype was detected many times. The V call is TRBV28, the J call TRBJ1-5; D unresolved. CDR1 MDHEN and CDR2 SYDVKM come from the germline V gene. V gave up 8 bases and J gave up 0 bases, with 14 bases separating them. The CDR3 has 15 amino acids. CDR3 residues: CASRRGQYSNQPQHF. CDR3 in DNA: TGTGCCAGCCGCCGTGGGCAGTATAGCAATCAGCCCCAGCATTTT.

The table lists this clonotype with many counts. This chain links TRBV6-5 with TRBJ1-5, with D possibly TRBD1 on 5 matching bases. The V and J ends lost 4 bases and 1 base respectively, with 11 bases between them. This CDR3 contains 15 residues. The germline V gene encodes CDR1 MNHEY and CDR2 SVGAGI. CDR3 DNA: TGTGCCAGCAGTTCGTCAGGGACGAGCAATCAGCCCCAGCATTTT. Translated: CASSSSGTSNQPQHF.

This clonotype was seen ten or more times. The chain uses TRBV27 and TRBJ1-1; D call uncertain. The CDR3 is made up of 13 amino acids. The germline CDR1 and CDR2 sequences are MNHEY and SMNVEV (reference sequence). The V gene lost 5 bases and the J gene lost 6 bases, with 13 bases spanning the gap. CDR3 coding DNA: TGTGCCAGCAGTCCCGCTCCGGGCGCTGAAGCTTTCTTT. Its protein is CASSPAPGAEAFF.

V is TRBV7-3 and J is TRBJ2-2; 10 bases line up with TRBD2. The CDR3 covers 16 residues. The germline V gene has CDR1 SGHTA and CDR2 FQGTGA. The V gene end was trimmed by 9 bases and the J gene end by 3 bases; junction bases not matched to a gene: 10. DNA of the CDR3: TGTGCCAGTGCCTCAGCGGGAGGGCCGGACACCGGGGAGCTGTTTTTT. This encodes CASASAGGPDTGELFF.

This sequence joins TRBV12-3 or TRBV12-4 and TRBJ2-5; D perhaps matches TRBD2 (6 bases). The V and J ends lost 2 bases and 7 bases respectively, with 20 bases between them. This CDR3 is 16 amino acids long. CDR3: CASSLTGSGSERTQYF. Here the CDR3 DNA reads TGTGCCAGCAGTTTAACGGGGAGCGGGTCCGAACGGACCCAGTACTTC.

This clonotype was picked up many times. J is TRBJ1-2 and V is TRBV12-3 or TRBV12-4; D ambiguous. This CDR3 is 15 amino acids long. Trimming cost V 2 bases and J 0 bases, with 10 bases left between them. CDR3 amino acids: CASSLRGRANYGYTF. The CDR3 coding sequence is TGTGCCAGCAGTTTAAGAGGGAGAGCTAACTATGGCTACACCTTC.

This clonotype was seen repeatedly, ten times or more. The V gene is TRBV20-1, the J gene TRBJ2-7, with 9 bases aligning to TRBD1. J lost 2 bases, V lost 6 bases, and 8 bases had no gene match. The germline V gene encodes CDR1 DFQATT and CDR2 SNEGSKA (reference sequence). The CDR3 is made up of 14 amino acids. The CDR3 loop is CSANRDRVPYEQYF. In DNA form, the CDR3 reads TGCAGTGCAAACCGGGACAGGGTTCCCTACGAGCAGTACTTC.

This clonotype was seen many times. This chain uses TRBV20-1 with TRBJ2-5, with a possible D match to TRBD1 (5 bases). This CDR3 has 13 residues. The V gene's germline CDR1 is DFQATT and CDR2 SNEGSKA (reference sequence). V was cut by 6 bases and J by 2 bases, with 13 bases left in between. The chain's CDR3 is CSAFGAVQETQYF. The CDR3 DNA follows: TGCAGTGCATTTGGGGCAGTGCAAGAGACCCAGTACTTC.

The gene calls are TRBV3-1 and TRBJ2-3; 7 nucleotides match TRBD1. Unmatched junction bases numbered 0, after V lost 1 base and J lost 5 bases. The CDR3 covers 13 residues. Germline lookup yields CDR1 LGHDT and CDR2 YNNKEL (reference sequence). This chain's CDR3 is CASSQAGGDTQYF. CDR3 coding DNA: TGTGCCAGCAGCCAAGCAGGGGGAGATACGCAGTATTTT.

This clonotype came up a few times. This chain connects TRBV18 to TRBJ2-7; TRBD2 matches at 10 bases. Trimming took 3 bases from V and 2 from J; bases not matched to a gene: 4. This CDR3 spans 15 amino acids. Germline CDR1 is KGHSH and CDR2 is LQKENI. This CDR3 reads CASSPGLAKAYEQYF. The DNA of the CDR3 is TGTGCCAGCTCACCGGGACTAGCGAAAGCCTACGAGCAGTACTTC.

This rearrangement joins TRBV7-6 to TRBJ2-6; 7 bases match TRBD1. This CDR3 comprises 18 residues. Per germline, CDR1 SGHVS and CDR2 FNYEAQ. J gave up 1 base and V 3 bases, and 9 bases lay outside the gene matches. CDR3 sequence (DNA): TGTGCCAGCAGCTTGGACCACAGGGGAACATCTGGGGCCAACGTCCTGACTTTC. It specifies CASSLDHRGTSGANVLTF.

This clonotype was seen many times. The chain links TRBV7-3 to TRBJ2-7, with 8 bases fitting TRBD2. Germline V gives CDR1 SGHTA, CDR2 FQGTGA. The J segment lost 0 bases and the V segment lost 4 bases, leaving 8 bases of the junction unmatched. The CDR3 runs 16 residues. DNA of the CDR3: TGTGCCAGCAGCTCGCGAGCGGGAGACCCCTCCTACGAGCAGTACTTC. This codes for CASSSRAGDPSYEQYF.

V usage is TRBV7-3 and J usage is TRBJ2-5; D unclear. The CDR3 is 15 residues long. CDR1 SGHTA and CDR2 FQGTGA come from the germline V gene. V dropped 1 base and J dropped 3 bases, with 12 bases sitting between them. For the CDR3, the DNA is TGTGCCAGCAGCTTAATTCCCTCCTCTAAAGAGACCCAGTACTTC. Its protein is CASSLIPSSKETQYF.

The V call is TRBV5-5, the J call TRBJ1-3; 10 bases line up with TRBD1. Trimming cost V 5 bases and J 7 bases; bases outside gene matches: 18. CDR1 and CDR2 from the germline V gene are SGHKS and YYEKEE (reference sequence). The CDR3 length is 18 residues. CDR3 nucleotides: TGTGCCAGCAGTCGACCCAGTCTATGGACAGGGGGAGAGAACACCATATATTTT. This gives the protein CASSRPSLWTGGENTIYF.

This clonotype was seen a handful of times. This could be a read error, since a much larger clone is one nucleotide away. The V call is TRBV2, the J call TRBJ2-7; D possibly matches TRBD1 or TRBD2 (5 bases each). Trimming took off 4 bases at V and 0 bases at J, with 10 bases between the two ends. Per germline, CDR1 SNHLY and CDR2 FYNNEI. This CDR3 contains 14 residues. The CDR3 spells CASSGGDPSYEQYF. The CDR3 coding sequence is TGTGCCAGCAGTGGAGGGGATCCCTCCTACGAGCAGTACTTC. The full variable domain, with the rest looked up from reference TRBV2 and TRBJ2-7, is EPEVTQTPSHQVTQMGQEVILRCVPISNHLYFYWYRQILGQKVEFLVSFYNNEISEKSEIFDDQFSVERPDGSNFTLKIRSTKLEDSAMYFCASSGGDPSYEQYFGPGTRLTVT.